Shown below are 16 T cell receptor beta chains from a single sample sequenced in a study of blood T cell repertoires in COVID-19. Assay used: immunoSEQ multiplex PCR; TCRdb lists only in-frame clones, some missing. The sample carries around 70,000 clones, about 91% recorded once. Material: peripheral blood. These TCRs come from a human donor in a cohort sampled during active COVID-19.

This chain connects TRBV6-2 or TRBV6-3 to TRBJ1-1, with 11 bases aligning to TRBD1. The V segment lost 5 bases and the J segment 8 bases; nucleotides outside the gene matches: 7. The CDR3 is 14 residues long. The germline V gene encodes CDR1 MNHEY and CDR2 SVGEGT. The CDR3 DNA reads TGTGCCAGCAGTAAACCGGGACAGGGGGTAGAAGCTTTCTTT. Amino acids: CASSKPGQGVEAFF.

V and J are TRBV6-5 and TRBJ1-6; D possibly corresponds to TRBD1 (6 bases). The V gene lost 6 bases and the J gene lost 6 bases, with 12 bases spanning the gap. CDR3 size: 14 residues. The germline gives CDR1 MNHEY, CDR2 SVGAGI. CDR3 DNA sequence: TGTGCCAGCAGCCCGGACAGAAGTAATTCACCCCTCCACTTT. Amino acid sequence: CASSPDRSNSPLHF.

The J gene is TRBJ2-6, the V gene TRBV7-9, with D maybe TRBD1 (5 bases). The germline V and J ends were trimmed by 2 bases and 1 base, with 12 bases remaining between them. The V gene's germline CDR1 is SEHNR and CDR2 FQNEAQ (reference sequence). This CDR3 is built from 17 residues. The CDR3 DNA is TGTGCCAGCAGCTTACCCAGGGTAGGATCTGGGGCCAACGTCCTGACTTTC. Its translation: CASSLPRVGSGANVLTF.

The chain is built from TRBV19 and TRBJ2-7, with D perhaps matching TRBD2 (5 bases). Trimming pared 3 bases from V and 0 bases from J, leaving 9 bases between. The CDR3 length is 14 residues. Germline CDR1 is LNHDA and CDR2 is SQIVND (reference sequence). The CDR3 nucleotides read TGTGCCAGTAGTATCTCGGGAAGCTCCTACGAGCAGTACTTC. Its protein product is CASSISGSSYEQYF.

The rearrangement uses TRBV18 and TRBJ2-2, with D unresolved. Germline values: CDR1 KGHSH, CDR2 LQKENI. The CDR3 has 17 residues. V dropped 5 bases and J dropped 1 base, with 17 bases sitting between them. This CDR3 reads CASSALRSAGNTGELFF. The DNA for the CDR3 is TGTGCCAGCTCAGCGCTCCGGAGCGCCGGGAACACCGGGGAGCTGTTTTTT.

The chain is built from TRBV2 and TRBJ2-2; D is ambiguous. V was pared by 6 bases and J by 1 base, with 12 bases between. The CDR3 covers 15 residues. Germline CDR1 is SNHLY and CDR2 is FYNNEI. In DNA form, the CDR3 reads TGTGCCAGCAGGCCCCGACATTTGAACACCGGGGAGCTGTTTTTT. Its protein product is CASRPRHLNTGELFF. The whole variable domain, filled in from reference TRBV2 and TRBJ2-2, reads EPEVTQTPSHQVTQMGQEVILRCVPISNHLYFYWYRQILGQKVEFLVSFYNNEISEKSEIFDDQFSVERPDGSNFTLKIRSTKLEDSAMYFCASRPRHLNTGELFFGEGSRLTVL.

The chain uses TRBV28 and TRBJ1-6; D not certain. Looked up from germline, CDR1 is MDHEN and CDR2 is SYDVKM. The V end lost 2 bases, the J end lost 3 bases, and 8 bases lay between the germline ends. The CDR3 is made up of 15 amino acids. The CDR3 reads CASSLNPGYNSPLHF. CDR3 DNA: TGTGCCAGCAGTTTAAACCCGGGCTATAATTCACCCCTCCACTTT.

The V gene is TRBV19, the J gene TRBJ2-3; TRBD1 matches 7 bases. V lost 5 bases to trimming and J lost 3 bases; unmatched junction nucleotides: 11. CDR3 length equals 16 residues. The germline gives CDR1 LNHDA, CDR2 SQIVND (reference sequence). CDR3 coding DNA: TGTGCCAGTAGTCCGCTCGACAGGGTCGGTACAGATACGCAGTATTTT. It is translated as CASSPLDRVGTDTQYF.

This clone was seen only once. This chain connects TRBV19 to TRBJ2-7; 11 bases fit TRBD2. Trimming took 5 bases from V and 0 from J; bases not matched to a gene: 9. Per the germline V gene, CDR1 is LNHDA and CDR2 is SQIVND (reference sequence). The length of the CDR3 is 17 residues. In DNA, the CDR3 is TGTGCCAGTAGTCACGGACTAGCGGGTAAAAGCTCCTACGAGCAGTACTTC. Translation gives CASSHGLAGKSSYEQYF.

The CDR3 sequence: CASSPRTGRDRRNYGYTF. In nucleotides, the CDR3 is TGTGCCAGCAGCCCACGAACTGGTCGGGACAGGCGTAACTATGGCTACACCTTC. The gene calls are TRBV3-1 (or the pseudogene TRBV3-2) and TRBJ1-2, with TRBD1 identical over 8 bases. Trimming at V came to 4 bases and at J to 1 base, leaving 14 bases not matched to a gene. Per the germline V gene, CDR1 is LGHDT and CDR2 is YNNKEL (reference sequence). The CDR3 is made up of 18 amino acids.

The V call is TRBV3-1 (or the pseudogene TRBV3-2), the J call TRBJ1-2, with 9 positions matching TRBD1. CDR1 and CDR2 from the germline V gene are LGHDT and YNNKEL (reference sequence). This CDR3 is 18 amino acids long. The V gene end was trimmed by 4 bases and the J gene end by 0 bases; junction bases not matched to a gene: 12. In nucleotides, the CDR3 is TGTGCCAGCAGCCCCCGGGACAGGGTCCCTTTTTCTAACTATGGCTACACCTTC. Residues: CASSPRDRVPFSNYGYTF.

V gene TRBV6-2 or TRBV6-3 combines with J gene TRBJ1-5, with D hard to call. The V gene lost 4 bases and the J gene lost 0 bases, with 13 bases spanning the gap. The length of the CDR3 is 16 residues. Germline V gives CDR1 MNHEY, CDR2 SVGEGT. This chain's CDR3 is CASSLSVALSNQPQHF. The CDR3 bases are TGTGCCAGCAGTTTGTCTGTGGCCCTTAGCAATCAGCCCCAGCATTTT.

The J gene is TRBJ2-3, the V gene TRBV19; 10 bases are a match to TRBD2. This CDR3 spans 14 amino acids. Germline lookup yields CDR1 LNHDA and CDR2 SQIVND (reference sequence). The V gene end was trimmed by 6 bases and the J gene end by 4 bases; junction bases not matched to a gene: 4. The CDR3: CASSPAGGPDTQYF. The DNA of the CDR3 is TGTGCCAGTAGCCCAGCGGGAGGGCCAGATACGCAGTATTTT. Supplemented by reference TRBV19 and TRBJ2-3, the full variable domain reads DGGITQSPKYLFRKEGQNVTLSCEQNLNHDAMYWYRQDPGQGLRLIYYSQIVNDFQKGDIAEGYSVSREKKESFPLTVTSAQKNPTAFYLCASSPAGGPDTQYFGPGTRLTVL.

The chain couples TRBV2 to TRBJ2-1; the D gene is possibly TRBD1 (6 bases). The CDR3 is 14 residues long. From germline, CDR1 is SNHLY and CDR2 FYNNEI. V lost 5 bases to trimming and J lost 5 bases, with 13 bases between them. In DNA form, the CDR3 reads TGTGCCAGCAGTCCCGGGACAAATCACAATGAGCAGTTCTTC. Protein sequence: CASSPGTNHNEQFF. Full variable domain (rest looked up from reference TRBV2 and TRBJ2-1): EPEVTQTPSHQVTQMGQEVILRCVPISNHLYFYWYRQILGQKVEFLVSFYNNEISEKSEIFDDQFSVERPDGSNFTLKIRSTKLEDSAMYFCASSPGTNHNEQFFGPGTRLTVL.

This clone was observed a single time. The genes are TRBV7-9 and TRBJ1-2; TRBD1 matches 10 bases. With 2 bases clipped from V and 6 bases from J, the junction kept 6 bases outside the gene matches. The germline gives CDR1 SEHNR, CDR2 FQNEAQ (reference sequence). The CDR3 totals 15 residues. In nucleotides, the CDR3 is TGTGCCAGCAGCTTAAAGGGACAGGGGAGTAATGGCTACACCTTC. It codes for CASSLKGQGSNGYTF.

This clone was detected a few times. The chain combines TRBV7-9 with TRBJ1-4; 9 bases align to TRBD1. The germline V gene encodes CDR1 SEHNR and CDR2 FQNEAQ (reference sequence). V was clipped by 0 bases and J by 4 bases; unmatched bases: 0. This CDR3 spans 15 amino acids. CDR3 sequence: CASSLATGGNEKLFF. CDR3 bases: TGTGCCAGCAGCTTAGCGACAGGGGGTAATGAAAAACTGTTTTTT.